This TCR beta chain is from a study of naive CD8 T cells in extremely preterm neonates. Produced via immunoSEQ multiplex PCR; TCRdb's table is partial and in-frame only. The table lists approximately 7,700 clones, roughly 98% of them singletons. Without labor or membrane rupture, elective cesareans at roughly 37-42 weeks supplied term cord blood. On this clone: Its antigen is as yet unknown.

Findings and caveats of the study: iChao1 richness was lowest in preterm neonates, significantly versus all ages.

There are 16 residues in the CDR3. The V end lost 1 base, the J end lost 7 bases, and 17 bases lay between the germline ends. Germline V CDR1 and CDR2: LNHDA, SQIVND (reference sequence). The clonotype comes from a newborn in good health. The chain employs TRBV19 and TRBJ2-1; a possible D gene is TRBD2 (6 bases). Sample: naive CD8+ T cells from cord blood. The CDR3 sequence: CASSIAGSGVPNEQFF. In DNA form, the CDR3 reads TGTGCCAGTAGTATAGCCGGCTCGGGGGTGCCTAATGAGCAGTTCTTC.